This TCR beta chain appears in the sequencing data of a study of PD-1 blockade in classical Hodgkin lymphoma. General study results and limits: Causes of the repertoire differences remain undefined, possibly disease activity or prior therapy. Relapsed/refractory patients reportedly had the lowest baseline TCR diversity, below newly diagnosed patients, who were below healthy donors.

Per the germline V gene, CDR1 is SGHRS and CDR2 is YFSETQ. Trimming pared 0 bases from V and 3 bases from J, leaving 8 bases between. The CDR3 contains 14 residues. This clone occurred once. Its antigen is still unknown. The time point denotes: cycle 4 day 1 (C4D1), after five to seven weeks of nivolumab. Brentuximab vedotin exposure varied, and every patient relapsed after autologous stem cell transplantation. Best outcomes ranged across complete response, partial response and progressive disease. Assay: immunoSEQ multiplex PCR; the TCRdb copy retains only in-frame clones and omits some. In the table there are fewer than 55,000 clones, 60% to 80% of which are singletons.

This TCR came from a human donor with classical Hodgkin lymphoma. This chain uses TRBV5-1 with TRBJ2-3; D gene unclear. The sample was peripheral blood mononuclear cells (PBMCs), taken before the fourth cycle of nivolumab. CDR3 nucleotide sequence: TGCGCCAGCAGCTTGGGGGGTCAAACAGATACGCAGTATTTT. Its protein product is CASSLGGQTDTQYF.